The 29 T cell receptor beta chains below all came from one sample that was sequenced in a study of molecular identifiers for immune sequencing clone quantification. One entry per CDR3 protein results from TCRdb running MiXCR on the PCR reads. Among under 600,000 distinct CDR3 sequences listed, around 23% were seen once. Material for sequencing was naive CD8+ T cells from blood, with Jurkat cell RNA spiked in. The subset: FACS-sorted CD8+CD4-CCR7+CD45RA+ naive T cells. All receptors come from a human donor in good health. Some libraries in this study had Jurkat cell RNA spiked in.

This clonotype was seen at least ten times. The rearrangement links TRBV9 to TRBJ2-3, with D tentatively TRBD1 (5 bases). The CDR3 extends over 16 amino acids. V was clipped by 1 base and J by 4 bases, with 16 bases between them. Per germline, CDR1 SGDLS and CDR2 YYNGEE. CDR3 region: CASSVPGPGVADTQYF. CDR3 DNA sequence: TGTGCCAGCAGCGTACCAGGGCCCGGAGTCGCAGATACGCAGTATTTT.

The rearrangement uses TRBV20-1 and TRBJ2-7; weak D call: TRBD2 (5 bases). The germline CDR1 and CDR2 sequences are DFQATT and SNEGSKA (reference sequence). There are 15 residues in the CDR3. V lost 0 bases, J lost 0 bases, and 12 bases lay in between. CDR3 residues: CSAREDLRVSYEQYF. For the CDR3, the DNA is TGCAGTGCTAGAGAGGATCTGAGGGTCTCCTACGAGCAGTACTTC.

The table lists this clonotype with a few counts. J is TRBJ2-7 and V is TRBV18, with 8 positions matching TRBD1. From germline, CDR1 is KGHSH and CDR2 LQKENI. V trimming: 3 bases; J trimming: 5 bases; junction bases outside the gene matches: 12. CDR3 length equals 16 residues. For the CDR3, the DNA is TGTGCCAGCTCACCGTACGACGTCCCAGGGGGCCACGAGCAGTACTTC. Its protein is CASSPYDVPGGHEQYF.

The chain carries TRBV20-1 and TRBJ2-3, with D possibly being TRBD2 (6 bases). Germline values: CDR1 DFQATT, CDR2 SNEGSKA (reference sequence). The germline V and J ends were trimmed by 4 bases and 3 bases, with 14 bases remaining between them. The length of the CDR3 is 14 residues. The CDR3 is CSAKRAGLTDTQYF. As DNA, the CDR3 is TGCAGTGCTAAACGAGCGGGTTTAACAGATACGCAGTATTTT.

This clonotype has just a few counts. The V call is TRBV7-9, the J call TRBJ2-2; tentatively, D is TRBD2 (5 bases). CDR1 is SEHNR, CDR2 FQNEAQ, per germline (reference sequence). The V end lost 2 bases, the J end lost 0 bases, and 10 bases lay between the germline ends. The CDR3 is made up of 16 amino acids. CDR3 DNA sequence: TGTGCCAGCAGCTTACTTGGAGGTACGAACACCGGGGAGCTGTTTTTT. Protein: CASSLLGGTNTGELFF.

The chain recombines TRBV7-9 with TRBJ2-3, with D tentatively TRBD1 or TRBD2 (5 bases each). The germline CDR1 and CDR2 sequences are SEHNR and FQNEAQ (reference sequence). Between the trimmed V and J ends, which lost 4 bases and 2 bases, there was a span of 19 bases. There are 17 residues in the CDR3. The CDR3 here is CASSSALALGATDTQYF. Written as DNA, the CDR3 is TGTGCCAGCAGCTCTGCATTGGCCCTCGGGGCCACAGATACGCAGTATTTT.

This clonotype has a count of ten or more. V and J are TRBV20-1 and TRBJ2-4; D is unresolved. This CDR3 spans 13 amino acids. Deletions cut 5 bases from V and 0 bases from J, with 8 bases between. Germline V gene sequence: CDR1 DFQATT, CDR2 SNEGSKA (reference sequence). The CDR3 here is CSAGLLAKNIQYF. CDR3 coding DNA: TGCAGTGCTGGCTTGCTAGCCAAAAACATTCAGTACTTC.

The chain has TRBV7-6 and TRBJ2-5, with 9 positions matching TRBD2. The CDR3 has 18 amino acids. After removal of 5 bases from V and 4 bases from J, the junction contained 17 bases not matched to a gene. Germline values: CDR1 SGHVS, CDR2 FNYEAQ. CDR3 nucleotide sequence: TGTGCCAGCAGCGAGGGGGTCCTACGCGGGAGGGCCCGAGAGACCCAGTACTTC. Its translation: CASSEGVLRGRARETQYF.

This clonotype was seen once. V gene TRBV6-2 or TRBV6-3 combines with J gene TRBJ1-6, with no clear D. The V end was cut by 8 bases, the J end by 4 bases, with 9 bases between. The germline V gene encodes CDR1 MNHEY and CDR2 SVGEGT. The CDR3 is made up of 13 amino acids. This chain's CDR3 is CASQGRYNSPLHF. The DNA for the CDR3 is TGTGCCAGCCAAGGGCGTTATAATTCACCCCTCCACTTT.

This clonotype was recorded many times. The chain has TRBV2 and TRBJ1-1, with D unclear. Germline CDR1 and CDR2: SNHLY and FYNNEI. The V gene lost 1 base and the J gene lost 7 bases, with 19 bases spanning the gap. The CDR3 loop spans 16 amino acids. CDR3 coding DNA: TGTGCCAGCAGTGAAGATCAAACAGCGAACCCTTTTGAAGCTTTCTTT. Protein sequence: CASSEDQTANPFEAFF.

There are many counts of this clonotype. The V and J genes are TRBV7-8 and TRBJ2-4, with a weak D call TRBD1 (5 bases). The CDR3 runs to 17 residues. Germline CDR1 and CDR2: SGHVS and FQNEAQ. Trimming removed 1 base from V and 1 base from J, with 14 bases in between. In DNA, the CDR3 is TGTGCCAGCAGCTTAGTTACGCAGGGCCAGGCCAAAAACATTCAGTACTTC. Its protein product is CASSLVTQGQAKNIQYF.

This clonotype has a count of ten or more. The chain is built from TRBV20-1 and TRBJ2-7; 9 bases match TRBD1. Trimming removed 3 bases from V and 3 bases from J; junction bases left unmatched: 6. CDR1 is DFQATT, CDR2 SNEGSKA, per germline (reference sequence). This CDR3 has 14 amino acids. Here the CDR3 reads CSASTRDRDYEQYF. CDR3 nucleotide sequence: TGCAGTGCTAGTACCCGGGACAGGGACTACGAGCAGTACTTC.

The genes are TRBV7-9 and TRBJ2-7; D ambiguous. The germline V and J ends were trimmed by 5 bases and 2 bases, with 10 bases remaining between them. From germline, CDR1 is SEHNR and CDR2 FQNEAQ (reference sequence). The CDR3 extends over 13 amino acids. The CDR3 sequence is CASSKGITYEQYF. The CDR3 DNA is TGTGCCAGCAGCAAGGGCATCACCTACGAGCAGTACTTC.

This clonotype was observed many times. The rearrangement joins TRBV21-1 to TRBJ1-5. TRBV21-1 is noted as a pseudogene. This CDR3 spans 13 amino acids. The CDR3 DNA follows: TGTGCCAGCAGCCGAGACAGGAATCAGCCCCAGCATTTT. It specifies CASSRDRNQPQHF.

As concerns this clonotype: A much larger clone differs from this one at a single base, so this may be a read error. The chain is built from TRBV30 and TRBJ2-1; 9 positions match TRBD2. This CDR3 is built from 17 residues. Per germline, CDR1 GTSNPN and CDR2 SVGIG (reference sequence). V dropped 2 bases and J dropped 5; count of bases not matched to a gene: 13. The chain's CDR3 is CAWSLSGRRGAHNEQFF. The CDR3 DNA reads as TGTGCCTGGAGTCTTAGCGGGAGAAGAGGGGCCCACAATGAGCAGTTCTTC.

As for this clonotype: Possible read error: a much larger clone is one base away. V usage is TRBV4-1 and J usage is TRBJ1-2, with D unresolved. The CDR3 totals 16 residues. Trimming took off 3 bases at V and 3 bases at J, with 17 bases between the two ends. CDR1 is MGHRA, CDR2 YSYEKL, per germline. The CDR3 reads CASSHAENSEYYGYTF. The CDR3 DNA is TGCGCCAGCAGCCATGCAGAGAACAGCGAGTACTATGGCTACACCTTC.

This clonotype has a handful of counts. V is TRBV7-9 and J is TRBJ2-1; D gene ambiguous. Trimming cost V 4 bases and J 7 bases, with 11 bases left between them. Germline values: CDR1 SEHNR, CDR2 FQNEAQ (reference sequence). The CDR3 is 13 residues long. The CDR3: CASSSNPGNEQFF. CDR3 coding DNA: TGTGCCAGCAGCTCCAACCCTGGGAATGAGCAGTTCTTC.

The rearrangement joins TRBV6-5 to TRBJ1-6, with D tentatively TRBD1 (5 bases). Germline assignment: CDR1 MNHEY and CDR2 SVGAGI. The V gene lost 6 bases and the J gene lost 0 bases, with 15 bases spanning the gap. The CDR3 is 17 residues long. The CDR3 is CASRPGRRSSYNSPLHF. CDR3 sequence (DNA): TGTGCCAGCAGGCCGGGGCGGCGGAGCTCCTATAATTCACCCCTCCACTTT.

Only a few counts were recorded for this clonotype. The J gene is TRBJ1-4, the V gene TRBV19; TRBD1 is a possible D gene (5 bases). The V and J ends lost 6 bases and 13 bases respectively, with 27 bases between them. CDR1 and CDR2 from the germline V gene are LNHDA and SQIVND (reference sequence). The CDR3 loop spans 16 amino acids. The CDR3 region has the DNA TGTGCCAGTAGAACCCCTCACCGGGACGGACCCTTAGGACTGTTTTTT. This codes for CASRTPHRDGPLGLFF.

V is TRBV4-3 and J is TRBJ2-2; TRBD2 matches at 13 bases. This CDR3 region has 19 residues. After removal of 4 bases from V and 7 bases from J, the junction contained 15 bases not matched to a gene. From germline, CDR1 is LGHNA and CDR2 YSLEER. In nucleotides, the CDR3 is TGCGCCAGCAGCCGATCCCGGACTAGCGGGAGTTTCTGGGGCGGGGAGCTGTTTTTT. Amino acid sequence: CASSRSRTSGSFWGGELFF.

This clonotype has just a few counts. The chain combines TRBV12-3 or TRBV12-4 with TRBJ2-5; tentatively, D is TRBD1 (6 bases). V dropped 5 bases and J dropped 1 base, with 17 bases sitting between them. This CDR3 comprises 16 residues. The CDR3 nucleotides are TGTGCCAGCAGTATCCGGGACAATAAGTTCCAAGAGACCCAGTACTTC. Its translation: CASSIRDNKFQETQYF.

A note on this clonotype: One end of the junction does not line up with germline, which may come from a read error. The CDR3 DNA follows: TGTGCCAGCAGTCTTAACAAGCCCACTGAATCTTTCTTT. Amino acids: CASSLNKPTESFF. V usage is TRBV27 and J usage is TRBJ1-1; D uncertain. The CDR3 contains 13 residues. Germline V lookup: CDR1 MNHEY, CDR2 SMNVEV (reference sequence).

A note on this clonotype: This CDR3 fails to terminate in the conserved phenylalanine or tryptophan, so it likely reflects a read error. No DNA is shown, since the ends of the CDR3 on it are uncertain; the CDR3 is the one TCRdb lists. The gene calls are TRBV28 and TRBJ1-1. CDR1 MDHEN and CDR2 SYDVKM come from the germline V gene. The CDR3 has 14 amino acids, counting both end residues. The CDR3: CASSFAGRRAEALC.

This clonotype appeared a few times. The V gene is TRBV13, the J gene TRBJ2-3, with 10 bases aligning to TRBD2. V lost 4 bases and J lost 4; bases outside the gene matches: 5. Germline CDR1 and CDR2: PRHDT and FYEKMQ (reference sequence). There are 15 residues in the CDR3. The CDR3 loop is CASSSSGGAADTQYF. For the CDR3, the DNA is TGTGCCAGCAGCTCCAGCGGGGGGGCCGCAGATACGCAGTATTTT. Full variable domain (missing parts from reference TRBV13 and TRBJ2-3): AAGVIQSPRHLIKEKRETATLKCYPIPRHDTVYWYQQGPGQDPQFLISFYEKMQSDKGSIPDRFSAQQFSDYHSELNMSSLELGDSALYFCASSSSGGAADTQYFGPGTRLTVL.

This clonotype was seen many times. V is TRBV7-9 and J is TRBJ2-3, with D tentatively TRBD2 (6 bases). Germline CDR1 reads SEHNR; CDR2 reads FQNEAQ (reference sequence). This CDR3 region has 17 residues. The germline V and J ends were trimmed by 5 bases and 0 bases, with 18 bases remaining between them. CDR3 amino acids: CASSMGLKAASTDTQYF. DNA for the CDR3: TGTGCCAGCAGCATGGGACTTAAGGCGGCTAGCACAGATACGCAGTATTTT. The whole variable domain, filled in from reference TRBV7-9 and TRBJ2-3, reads DTGVSQNPRHKITKRGQNVTFRCDPISEHNRLYWYRQTLGQGPEFLTYFQNEAQLEKSRLLSDRFSAERPKGSFSTLEIQRTEQGDSAMYLCASSMGLKAASTDTQYFGPGTRLTVL.

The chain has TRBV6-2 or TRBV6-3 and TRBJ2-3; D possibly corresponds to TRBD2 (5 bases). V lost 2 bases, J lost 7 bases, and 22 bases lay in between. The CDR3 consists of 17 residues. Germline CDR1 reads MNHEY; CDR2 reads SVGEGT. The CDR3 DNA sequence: TGTGCCAGCAGTTACGGTGGGCTAGCTGAAGGGCAGAATACGCAGTATTTT. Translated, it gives CASSYGGLAEGQNTQYF.

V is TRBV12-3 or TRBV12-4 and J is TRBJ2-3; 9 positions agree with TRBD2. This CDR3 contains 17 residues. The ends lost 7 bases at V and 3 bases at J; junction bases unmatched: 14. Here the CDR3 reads CASTPLAGGAWTDTQYF. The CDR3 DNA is TGTGCCAGCACCCCCTTGGCGGGGGGGGCGTGGACAGATACGCAGTATTTT.

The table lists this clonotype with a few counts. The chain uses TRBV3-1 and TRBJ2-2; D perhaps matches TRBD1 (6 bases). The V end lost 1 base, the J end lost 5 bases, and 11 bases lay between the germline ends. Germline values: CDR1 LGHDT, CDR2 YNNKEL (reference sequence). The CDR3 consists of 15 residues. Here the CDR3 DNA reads TGTGCCAGCAGCCAAGGGACAGCAAATACCGGGGAGCTGTTTTTT. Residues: CASSQGTANTGELFF. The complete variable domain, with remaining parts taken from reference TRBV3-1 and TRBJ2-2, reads DTAVSQTPKYLVTQMGNDKSIKCEQNLGHDTMYWYKQDSKKFLKIMFSYNNKELIINETVPNRFSPKSPDKAHLNLHINSLELGDSAVYFCASSQGTANTGELFFGEGSRLTVL.

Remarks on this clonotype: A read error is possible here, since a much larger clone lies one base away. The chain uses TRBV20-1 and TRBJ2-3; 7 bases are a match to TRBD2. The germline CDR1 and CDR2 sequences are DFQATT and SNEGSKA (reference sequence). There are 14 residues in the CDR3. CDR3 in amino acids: CGASRGGSTDTQYF. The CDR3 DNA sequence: TGCGGTGCTAGCCGGGGAGGGAGTACAGATACGCAGTATTTT.